This record looks at one T cell receptor (beta chain) sequence and its context. Trimming took 4 bases from V and 4 from J, leaving 10 bases between them. CDR3 length: 13 amino acids. This specimen belongs to a study of blood T cell repertoires in COVID-19. Clones were sequenced by immunoSEQ multiplex PCR, and TCRdb holds only the in-frame ones, with some missing. Of approximately 150,000 clones in the sample, around 81% were seen once. This sequence joins TRBV12-3 or TRBV12-4 and TRBJ2-5; perhaps TRBD2 as D (5 bases). This sequence originates from a man in his sixties with active or convalescent COVID-19. Sample: peripheral blood. In nucleotides, the CDR3 is TGTGCCAGCAGTTATGGGAGAGGAGAGACCCAGTACTTC. It codes for CASSYGRGETQYF.